Below are 28 T cell receptor beta chains sequenced from a single sample in a study of regulatory T cells in long-lasting Graves disease. Arm-PCR of CDR3 regions and iRepertoire HTBI primers were used to build TCR beta libraries. TCRdb passed the multiplex PCR reads through MiXCR, listing each CDR3 protein once. Of 350,000 to 450,000 distinct CDR3 sequences detected, 15% appear once; the ten largest clones hold 16%. This sample's time point: newly diagnosed GD, antithyroid drugs for less than 3 months. PBMC-derived RNA was used for the TCR library. The same sample was also studied in work on T cells in Graves' hyperthyroidism and ophthalmopathy.

The specimen comprised peripheral blood mononuclear cells (PBMCs), sampled at new diagnosis, from a patient treated with antithyroid drugs. Receptor source: a woman in her thirties with Graves disease.

This clonotype was detected many times. V usage is TRBV11-2 and J usage is TRBJ2-7; no definite D call. From germline, CDR1 is SGHAT and CDR2 FQNNGV. The CDR3 extends over 11 amino acids. V lost 5 bases to trimming and J lost 4 bases, with 6 bases between them. The CDR3 DNA follows: TGTGCCAGCAGCCATATATACGAGCAGTACTTC. Translated: CASSHIYEQYF.

Many counts were recorded for this clonotype. The V and J genes are TRBV30 and TRBJ2-2; 7 bases agree with TRBD2. The CDR3 runs to 14 residues. Trimming cost V 5 bases and J 2 bases; bases outside gene matches: 5. Germline V gene lookup returns CDR1 GTSNPN and CDR2 SVGIG (reference sequence). The CDR3 spells CAWDPGLNTGELFF. The CDR3 DNA sequence: TGTGCCTGGGACCCGGGACTAAACACCGGGGAGCTGTTTTTT.

This clonotype was seen a handful of times. This rearrangement joins TRBV6-2 or TRBV6-3 to TRBJ1-5; D is ambiguous. The germline gives CDR1 MNHEY, CDR2 SVGEGT. With 10 bases removed from V and 1 base from J, the gap between germline ends came to 17 bases. The CDR3 contains 15 residues. The CDR3 nucleotides are TGTGCCATCCCGGGTCGCCCGGGGAGCAATCAGCCCCAGCATTTT. This encodes CAIPGRPGSNQPQHF.

The chain joins TRBV19 to TRBJ2-1, with 11 bases fitting TRBD2. The CDR3 loop spans 17 amino acids. Germline trimming cut 5 bases from V and 7 bases from J; bases unmatched to any gene: 13. Germline V CDR1 and CDR2: LNHDA, SQIVND (reference sequence). DNA for the CDR3: TGTGCCAGTAGTTGGTATCTTACTAGCGGGAGTGCGAATGAGCAGTTCTTC. This encodes CASSWYLTSGSANEQFF.

This CDR3 reads CASSETIGTSGNEQYF. CDR3 sequence (DNA): TGCGCCAGCAGTGAGACCATCGGGACTAGCGGGAACGAGCAGTACTTC. The J gene is TRBJ2-7, the V gene TRBV10-2, with 13 nucleotides matching TRBD2. The CDR3 extends over 16 amino acids. The junction had 6 bases not matched to a gene; V was cut back by 2 bases and J by 5 bases. The germline V gene encodes CDR1 WSHSY and CDR2 SAAADI.

Ten or more counts support this clonotype. This rearrangement joins TRBV18 to TRBJ2-2; 14 nucleotides agree with TRBD2. CDR3 length equals 17 residues. J was trimmed by 2 bases and V by 4 bases; bases with no gene match: 3. Germline V lookup: CDR1 KGHSH, CDR2 LQKENI. CDR3 residues: CASSHGLAGGNTGELFF. In DNA, the CDR3 is TGTGCCAGCTCACACGGACTAGCGGGAGGTAACACCGGGGAGCTGTTTTTT.

There are many counts of this clonotype. V gene TRBV7-8 combines with J gene TRBJ2-1; TRBD2 aligns across 15 bases. From germline, CDR1 is SGHVS and CDR2 FQNEAQ. V dropped 1 base and J dropped 7; count of bases not matched to a gene: 8. This CDR3 contains 18 residues. The CDR3 reads CASSLDPRGTSGRNEQFF. CDR3 nucleotides: TGTGCCAGCAGCTTAGACCCCCGGGGGACTAGCGGGAGGAATGAGCAGTTCTTC.

This clonotype was detected ten times or more. This sequence joins TRBV27 and TRBJ1-5; 8 bases are a match to TRBD1. Germline loops: CDR1 MNHEY, CDR2 SMNVEV (reference sequence). With 6 bases clipped from V and 6 bases from J, the junction kept 7 bases outside the gene matches. The CDR3 runs to 14 residues. The CDR3, as DNA: TGTGCCAGCAGGACGCTTACAGGGGGTCAGCCCCAGCATTTT. Translation gives CASRTLTGGQPQHF.

This clonotype has ten or more counts. This chain connects TRBV7-9 to TRBJ2-1, with TRBD2 identical over 13 bases. This CDR3 spans 16 amino acids. The V gene's germline CDR1 is SEHNR and CDR2 FQNEAQ (reference sequence). The V and J ends lost 7 bases and 5 bases, in that order; junction bases with no gene match: 8. CDR3 nucleotides: TGTGCCAGCAATCCCGCGGGACTAGCGGGGAACAATGAGCAGTTCTTC. This sequence encodes CASNPAGLAGNNEQFF.

The V gene is TRBV27, the J gene TRBJ1-3; D is perhaps TRBD1 (5 bases). The CDR3 is 15 amino acids. CDR1 is MNHEY and CDR2 is SMNVEV in the germline V gene (reference sequence). Trimming removed 2 bases from V and 1 base from J, with 9 bases in between. CDR3 residues: CASSLRGTSGNTIYF. DNA of the CDR3: TGTGCCAGCAGTTTACGGGGGACGTCTGGAAACACCATATATTTT.

The CDR3 DNA is TGCGCCAGCAGCCCCCGACTAGGACAAACTGACAATGAGCAGTTCTTC. Protein sequence: CASSPRLGQTDNEQFF. The genes are TRBV4-3 and TRBJ2-1; D may be TRBD2 (6 bases). V gave up 4 bases and J gave up 5 bases, with 18 bases separating them. The CDR3 has 16 amino acids. Germline V lookup: CDR1 LGHNA, CDR2 YSLEER.

This clonotype was found many times. The V and J genes are TRBV6-2 or TRBV6-3 and TRBJ1-6, with D perhaps TRBD1 (5 bases). The CDR3 totals 14 residues. Trimming stripped 6 bases from V and 2 bases from J, with 8 bases between. CDR1 and CDR2 (germline): MNHEY, SVGEGT. CDR3 sequence reads: CASRQGPYNSPLHF. CDR3 DNA: TGTGCCAGCAGGCAGGGTCCCTATAATTCACCCCTCCACTTT.

This clonotype was seen at least ten times. The chain uses TRBV27 and TRBJ1-3, with 7 nucleotides matching TRBD1. After removal of 5 bases from V and 0 bases from J, the junction contained 7 bases not matched to a gene. Germline CDR1 MNHEY, CDR2 SMNVEV (reference sequence). This CDR3 has 16 residues. DNA for the CDR3: TGTGCCAGCAGTCTTTCTGGACAGGTCTCTGGAAACACCATATATTTT. Its translation: CASSLSGQVSGNTIYF.

This clonotype was recorded at least ten times. The V and J genes are TRBV2 and TRBJ1-1; D unclear. This CDR3 comprises 13 residues. Germline lookup yields CDR1 SNHLY and CDR2 FYNNEI. Trimming left V 0 bases short and J 4 bases short, with 6 bases between. CDR3 sequence reads: CASSEAVVTEAFF. The CDR3 nucleotides are TGTGCCAGCAGTGAAGCGGTAGTCACTGAAGCTTTCTTT.

This clonotype was picked up a small number of times. The chain links TRBV4-1 to TRBJ2-7; either TRBD1 or TRBD2 may supply D (5 bases each). Trimming took 0 bases from V and 7 from J, leaving 16 bases between them. This CDR3 is built from 15 residues. Germline V gene lookup returns CDR1 MGHRA and CDR2 YSYEKL. CDR3 loop: CASSQDLGDGVEQYF. In nucleotides, the CDR3 is TGCGCCAGCAGCCAAGATCTGGGGGACGGGGTGGAGCAGTACTTC.

The gene calls are TRBV30 and TRBJ1-6, with D possibly being TRBD1 (6 bases). The germline CDR1 and CDR2 sequences are GTSNPN and SVGIG (reference sequence). The CDR3 loop spans 18 amino acids. Trimming removed 3 bases from V and 10 bases from J, with 28 bases in between. CDR3 protein: CAWRQGAVGAGWESPLHF. The CDR3 DNA reads as TGTGCCTGGAGGCAGGGAGCCGTGGGGGCCGGGTGGGAGTCACCCCTCCACTTT.

The chain links TRBV7-8 to TRBJ1-1, with D possibly matching TRBD1 (5 bases). Trimming shortened V by 5 bases and J by 0 bases, and 22 bases separated the two germline ends. The CDR3 is 18 residues long. Germline values: CDR1 SGHVS, CDR2 FQNEAQ. The CDR3 sequence is CASSRTGLLIQMNTEAFF. The CDR3 region has the DNA TGTGCCAGCAGCCGCACGGGACTCCTGATCCAAATGAACACTGAAGCTTTCTTT.

This clonotype has ten or more counts. The rearrangement links TRBV2 to TRBJ2-3, with 8 bases aligning to TRBD2. The CDR3 runs to 14 residues. Trimming cost V 6 bases and J 8 bases; bases outside gene matches: 10. The germline V gene encodes CDR1 SNHLY and CDR2 FYNNEI. CDR3 sequence (DNA): TGTGCCAGCAGAGCGGGAGATGGGGGGGGTACGCAGTATTTT. The encoded protein is CASRAGDGGGTQYF.

Points on this clonotype: At one boundary the junction diverges from the germline segment, which might be a read error. The rearrangement uses TRBV4-1 and TRBJ1-2; D gene ambiguous. The CDR3 spans 12 residues. From germline, CDR1 is MGHRA and CDR2 YSYEKL. CDR3 nucleotide sequence: TGCGCCAGCAGCCAAGTGGGGAATGGCTACGCCTTC. This codes for CASSQVGNGYAF.

The chain couples TRBV4-2 to TRBJ2-5; D call uncertain. The end of the DNA is better explained by TRBJ2-7, so the J call may be wrong. CDR1 and CDR2 from the germline V gene are LGHNA and YNFKEQ. CDR3 length: 14 residues. The CDR3 here is CASSQGVGSYEQYF. CDR3 sequence (DNA): TGTGCCAGCAGCCAAGGTGTGGGCTCCTACGAGCAGTACTTC.

This clonotype appeared many times. V usage is TRBV2 and J usage is TRBJ2-1; 9 nucleotides align to TRBD2. The germline V gene encodes CDR1 SNHLY and CDR2 FYNNEI. The V and J ends lost 8 bases and 2 bases, in that order; junction bases with no gene match: 22. This CDR3 contains 20 residues. The CDR3 sequence is CASAVAPPGSSGETYNEQFF. The CDR3 region has the DNA TGTGCCAGCGCGGTCGCCCCCCCGGGTTCTAGCGGGGAGACCTACAATGAGCAGTTCTTC.

V gene TRBV3-1 combines with J gene TRBJ2-1, with TRBD2 matching 8 bases. J was trimmed by 2 bases and V by 6 bases; bases with no gene match: 9. This CDR3 contains 16 residues. Germline V gene lookup returns CDR1 LGHDT and CDR2 YNNKEL (reference sequence). CDR3 bases: TGTGCCAGCAGTGGGGAAGCGGGAGTCCCCTACAATGAGCAGTTCTTC. This encodes CASSGEAGVPYNEQFF.

This clonotype was counted only a few times. The rearrangement joins TRBV20-1 to TRBJ1-2; 7 bases map to TRBD1. Looked up from germline, CDR1 is DFQATT and CDR2 is SNEGSKA (reference sequence). This CDR3 has 16 amino acids. Trimming took 2 bases from V and 0 from J; bases not matched to a gene: 9. CDR3 in DNA: TGCAGTGCTAGACCCTTTACAGGGGTGACTAACTATGGCTACACCTTC. Translation: CSARPFTGVTNYGYTF.

This clonotype was counted only a few times. V usage is TRBV10-1 and J usage is TRBJ2-1, with 7 positions matching TRBD2. Per the germline V gene, CDR1 is WNHNN and CDR2 is SYGVQD (reference sequence). This CDR3 is built from 16 residues. V was clipped by 3 bases and J by 7 bases; unmatched bases: 12. CDR3: CASSDVRADGGNEQFF. In DNA form, the CDR3 reads TGCGCCAGCAGTGATGTCCGGGCTGACGGGGGGAATGAGCAGTTCTTC.

This clonotype was picked up many times. The gene calls are TRBV20-1 and TRBJ2-5; 9 bases match TRBD2. Germline-derived CDR1 and CDR2 are DFQATT and SNEGSKA (reference sequence). After removal of 5 bases from V and 1 base from J, the junction contained 8 bases not matched to a gene. The CDR3 has 15 amino acids. CDR3 coding DNA: TGCAGTGCTGGTTTAGCGGGAGCGATCCAAGAGACCCAGTACTTC. This translates into CSAGLAGAIQETQYF.

This clonotype turned up a few times. The chain joins TRBV7-6 to TRBJ1-1; TRBD1 aligns across 9 bases. With V trimmed by 4 bases and J by 0 bases, 3 bases remained unmatched. The CDR3 has 15 residues. Germline CDR1 SGHVS, CDR2 FNYEAQ. CDR3 region: CASSSRQGVNTEAFF. CDR3 coding DNA: TGTGCCAGCAGCTCCCGACAGGGGGTGAACACTGAAGCTTTCTTT.

The chain carries TRBV20-1 and TRBJ2-4, with D maybe TRBD2 (6 bases). CDR1 and CDR2 from the germline V gene are DFQATT and SNEGSKA (reference sequence). Trimming cost V 3 bases and J 0 bases, with 15 bases left between them. The CDR3 covers 16 residues. CDR3 residues: CSASPLGGGAKNIQYF. For the CDR3, the DNA is TGCAGTGCTAGTCCCTTGGGGGGTGGAGCCAAAAACATTCAGTACTTC.

The chain has TRBV28 and TRBJ1-4, with D unresolved. The CDR3 spans 15 residues. Germline V gene data show CDR1 as MDHEN and CDR2 as SYDVKM. V gave up 5 bases and J gave up 0 bases, with 10 bases separating them. As DNA, the CDR3 is TGTGCCAGCAGTGTAAACGGGGCAACTAATGAAAAACTGTTTTTT. Protein product: CASSVNGATNEKLFF.